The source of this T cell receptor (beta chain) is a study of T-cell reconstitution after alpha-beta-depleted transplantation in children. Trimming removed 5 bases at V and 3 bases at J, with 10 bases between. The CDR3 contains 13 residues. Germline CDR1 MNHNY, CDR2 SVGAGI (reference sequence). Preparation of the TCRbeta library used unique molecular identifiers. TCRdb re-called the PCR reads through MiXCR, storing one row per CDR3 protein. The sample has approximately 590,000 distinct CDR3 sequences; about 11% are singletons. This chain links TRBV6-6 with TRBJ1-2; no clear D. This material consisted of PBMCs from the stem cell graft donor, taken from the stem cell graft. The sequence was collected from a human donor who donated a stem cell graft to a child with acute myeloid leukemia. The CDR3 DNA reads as TGTGCCAGCAGTAATTTTGGGGACTATGGCTACACCTTC. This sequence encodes CASSNFGDYGYTF.